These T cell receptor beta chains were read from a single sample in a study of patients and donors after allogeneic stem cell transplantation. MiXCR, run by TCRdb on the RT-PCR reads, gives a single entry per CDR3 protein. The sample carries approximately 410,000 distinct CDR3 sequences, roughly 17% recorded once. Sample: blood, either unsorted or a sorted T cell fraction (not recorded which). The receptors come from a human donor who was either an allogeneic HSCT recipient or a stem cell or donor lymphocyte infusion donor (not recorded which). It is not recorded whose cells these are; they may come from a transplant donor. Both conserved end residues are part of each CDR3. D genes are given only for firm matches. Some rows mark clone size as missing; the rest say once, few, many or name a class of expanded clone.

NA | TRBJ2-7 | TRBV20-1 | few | TGCAGTGCTAGAGGTCAGCTTTACGAGCAGTACTTC | CSARGQLYEQYF
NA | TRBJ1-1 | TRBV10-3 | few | TGTGCCATCAGTGAGTCTCTTAACATGAACACTGAAGCTTTCTTT | CAISESLNMNTEAFF
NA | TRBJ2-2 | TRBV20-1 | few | TGCAGTGCCCGGGCATTCACCGGGGAGCTGTTTTTT | CSARAFTGELFF
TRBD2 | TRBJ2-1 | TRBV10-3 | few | TGTGCCATCAGCCTTTTTGGGGGGGGAAAATACAATGAGCAGTTCTTC | CAISLFGGGKYNEQFF
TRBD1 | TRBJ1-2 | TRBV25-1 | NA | TGTGCCAGCACCGGTAATTCGGGACAGGGTCTCTATGGCTACACCTTC | CASTGNSGQGLYGYTF
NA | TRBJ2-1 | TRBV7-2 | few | TGTGCCAGCAGGGAGCTTTTGGGCAATGAGCAGTTCTTC | CASRELLGNEQFF
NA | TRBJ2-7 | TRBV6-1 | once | TGTGCCAGCGTTAGGGGGGCCGCTCGGGACGAGCAGTACTTC | CASVRGAARDEQYF
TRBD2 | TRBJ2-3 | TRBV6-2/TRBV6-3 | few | TGTGCCAGCAGTAACGGGGGACTAGCGGGAGGGCCGGATACGCAGTATTTT | CASSNGGLAGGPDTQYF
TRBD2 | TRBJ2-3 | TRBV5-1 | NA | TGCGCCAGCAGCCCCGGGACTAGCGGACCCACAGATACGCAGTATTTT | CASSPGTSGPTDTQYF
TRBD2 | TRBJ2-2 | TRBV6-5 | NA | TGTGCCAGCAGTTACCCTCTAGCGGGGGGGCCCGGCGGGGAGCTGTTTTTT | CASSYPLAGGPGGELFF
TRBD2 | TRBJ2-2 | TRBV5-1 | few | TGCGCCAGCAGCTTGGCGGCTTTGGCGGGAGGACCGTACACCGGGGAGCTGTTTTTT | CASSLAALAGGPYTGELFF
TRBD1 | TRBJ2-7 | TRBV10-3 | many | TGTGCCACCCAGCGTGGGACAGGAAGCTACGAGCAGTACTTC | CATQRGTGSYEQYF
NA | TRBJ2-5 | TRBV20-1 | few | TGCAGTGCTAGAGGCCCAGGATCCCAAGAGACCCAGTACTTC | CSARGPGSQETQYF
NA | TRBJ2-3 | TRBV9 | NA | TGTGCCAGCAGCGTAGATGGAGGCTCAGATACGCAGTATTTT | CASSVDGGSDTQYF
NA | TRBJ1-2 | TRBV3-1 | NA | TGTGCCAGCAGCCGGGGAAGGGACGGTATAACCTATGGCTACACCTTC | CASSRGRDGITYGYTF
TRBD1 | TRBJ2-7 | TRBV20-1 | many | TGCAGTGCTAGAGAAGCGAGGGGGCCTTCCTACGAGCAGTACTTC | CSAREARGPSYEQYF
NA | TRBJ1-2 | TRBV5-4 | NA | TGTGCCAGCAGCCATGGGACCCCTAACTATGGCTACACCTTC | CASSHGTPNYGYTF
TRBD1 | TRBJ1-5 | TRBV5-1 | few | TGCGCCAGCAGCTTGGAGGGACAGTACACCCCAGACAATCAGCCCCAGCATTTT | CASSLEGQYTPDNQPQHF
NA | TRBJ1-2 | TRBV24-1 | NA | TGTGCCACCAGTGATTCTAACGGGGGGCCTGGCGGCTACACCTTC | CATSDSNGGPGGYTF
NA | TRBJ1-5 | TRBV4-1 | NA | TGCGCCAGCAGCCAAGTATTGCATGTGTTCAATCAGCCCCAGCATTTT | CASSQVLHVFNQPQHF
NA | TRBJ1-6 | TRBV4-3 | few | TGCGCCAGCAGCCAAGAAGCTACCTATAATTCACCCCTCCACTTT | CASSQEATYNSPLHF
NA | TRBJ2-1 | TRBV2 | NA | TGTGCCAGCAGTGTCTCACTAGCTATCTACAATGAGCAGTTCTTC | CASSVSLAIYNEQFF
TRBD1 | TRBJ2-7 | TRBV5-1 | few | TGCGCCAGCAGCTCCCTAGGAACGGGACAGGGGGTCCACGAGCAGTACTTC | CASSSLGTGQGVHEQYF
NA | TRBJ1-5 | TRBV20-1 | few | TGCAGTGCTAGAGGACCCAATCAGCCCCAGCATTTT | CSARGPNQPQHF
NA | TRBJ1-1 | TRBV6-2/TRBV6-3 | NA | TGTGCCAGCAGCACCCGGGGTGGCACTGAAGCTTTCTTT | CASSTRGGTEAFF
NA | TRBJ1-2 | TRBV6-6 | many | TGTGCCGGGATCGACTATGGCTACACCTTC | CAGIDYGYTF
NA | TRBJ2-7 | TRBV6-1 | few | TGTGCCAGCAGTAGACCAGGGGAAGACGAGCAGTACTTC | CASSRPGEDEQYF
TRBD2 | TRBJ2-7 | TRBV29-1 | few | TGCAGCGTTGAAGGGGAGCGGGGGCCTCTCTACGAGCAGTACTTC | CSVEGERGPLYEQYF
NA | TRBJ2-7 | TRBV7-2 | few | TGTGCCAGCAGCCGGGTGGGCTCCAGCTCCTACGAGCAGTACTTC | CASSRVGSSSYEQYF
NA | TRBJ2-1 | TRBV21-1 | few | TGTGCCAGCAGCAAAGGTTCTGGTCGGGCTAGGTGGGACAATGAGCAGTTCTTC | CASSKGSGRARWDNEQFF
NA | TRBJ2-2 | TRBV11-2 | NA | TGTGCCAGCAGCTTAGATCTGGGGACCGGGGAGCTGTTTTTT | CASSLDLGTGELFF
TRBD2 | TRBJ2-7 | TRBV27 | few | TGTGCCAGCACCAGAGCGGGGGTGAACGCCTACGAGCAGTACTTC | CASTRAGVNAYEQYF
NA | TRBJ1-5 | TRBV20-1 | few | TGCAGTGCTAGAAGTCCAGGGGAACAGCCCCAGCATTTT | CSARSPGEQPQHF
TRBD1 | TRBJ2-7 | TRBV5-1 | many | TGCGCCAGCAGCTCCTACAGGGGCCGGACCTACGAGCAGTACTTC | CASSSYRGRTYEQYF
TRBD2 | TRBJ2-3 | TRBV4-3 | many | TGCGCCAGCAGCCAAAGTAGCGGGGGCCGCACAGATACGCAGTATTTT | CASSQSSGGRTDTQYF
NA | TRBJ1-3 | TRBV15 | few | TGTGCCACCAGCAGAGATGGCGTGGGCTCTGGAAACACCATATATTTT | CATSRDGVGSGNTIYF
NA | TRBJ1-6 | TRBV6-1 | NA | TGTGCCGTCCGGGACTTCAATAATTCACCCCTCCACTTT | CAVRDFNNSPLHF
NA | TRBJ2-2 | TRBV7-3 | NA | TGTGCCAGCAGCTTAACCGGCAGGGTAGAAGGGGAGCTGTTTTTT | CASSLTGRVEGELFF
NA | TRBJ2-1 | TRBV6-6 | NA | TGTGCCAGCACCAGAGACCCTAACAATGAGCAGTTCTTC | CASTRDPNNEQFF
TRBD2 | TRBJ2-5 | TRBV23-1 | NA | TGCGCCAGCAGTCAATTGGGACTAGCGGGCCCCCATCCCCAGTACTTC | CASSQLGLAGPHPQYF
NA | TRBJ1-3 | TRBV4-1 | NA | TGCGCCAGCAGCCAAGGTAGGGCCACCGCTGGAAACACCATATATTTT | CASSQGRATAGNTIYF
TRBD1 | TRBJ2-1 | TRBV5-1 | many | TGCGCCAGCTATCCCAGGGGACAGGGGGCCTCCAATGAGCAGTTCTTC | CASYPRGQGASNEQFF
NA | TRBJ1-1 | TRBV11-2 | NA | TGTGCCAGCAGGCGCGGACAGTCGACTGAAGCTTTCTTT | CASRRGQSTEAFF
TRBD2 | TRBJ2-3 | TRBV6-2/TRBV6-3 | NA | TGTGCCAGCAGCTTCGCCTTCTCTAGCGGGGGGCCCCCAGATACGCAGTATTTT | CASSFAFSSGGPPDTQYF
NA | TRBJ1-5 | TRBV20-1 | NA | TGCAGTGCTAGGGTCTTAGATCGCAATCAGCCCCAGCATTTT | CSARVLDRNQPQHF
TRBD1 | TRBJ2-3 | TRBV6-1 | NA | TGTGCCAGCAATTCGCCGGGACAGGGGGTAGATACGCAGTATTTT | CASNSPGQGVDTQYF
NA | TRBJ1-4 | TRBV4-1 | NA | TGCGCCAGCAGACTCGACCCGGTTGAAAAACTGTTTTTT | CASRLDPVEKLFF
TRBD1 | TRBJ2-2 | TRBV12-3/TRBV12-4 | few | TGTGCCAGCAGTTACAGGGGGCTCGGAGGCGGGGAGCTGTTTTTT | CASSYRGLGGGELFF
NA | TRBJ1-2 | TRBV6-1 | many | TGTGCCAGCAGTCAGGACCGGGTGGAGTTGAACTATGGCTACACCTTC | CASSQDRVELNYGYTF
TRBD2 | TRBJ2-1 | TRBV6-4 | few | TGTGCCAGCAGTGAGGATCTAGCGGGAGGTGGCTATGAGCAGTTCTTC | CASSEDLAGGGYEQFF